The next 17 T cell receptor beta chains were all read from a single sample in a study of T cell repertoires in cytomegalovirus infection. TCRdb processed the reads anew with MiXCR; each CDR3 protein has one entry. Of around 900,000 distinct CDR3 sequences in the sample, roughly 31% were seen once. These receptors' antigens are unknown. The sequencing here drew on cultured CD8+ T cells from PBMCs, taken from culture after CMV antigen stimulation. The receptors were gathered from a human donor in good health (CMV status not recorded). Some clones in this sample may be carry-over from other donors' samples.

In this sample, this clonotype turned up many times. The chain uses TRBV7-2 and TRBJ2-7; D gene unclear. The germline CDR1 and CDR2 sequences are SGHTA and FQGNSA. This CDR3 has 14 amino acids. With 0 bases removed from V and 7 bases from J, the gap between germline ends came to 13 bases. DNA for the CDR3: TGTGCCAGCAGCTTAGCCATGGGCTCATGGGAGCAGTACGTC. It encodes CASSLAMGSWEQYV.

The chain carries TRBV12-5 and TRBJ1-1; D is ambiguous. Germline loops: CDR1 LGHNT, CDR2 FRNRAP. Trimming pared 9 bases from V and 2 bases from J, leaving 10 bases between. This CDR3 contains 12 residues. CDR3 region: CARGITNTEAFF. The CDR3 DNA follows: TGTGCTAGGGGCATTACTAACACTGAAGCTTTCTTT.

This CDR3 reads CASSGGGWDEQFF. The CDR3 region has the DNA TGTGCCAGCAGTGGCGGGGGGTGGGATGAGCAGTTCTTC. The rearrangement links TRBV12-3 or TRBV12-4 to TRBJ2-1, with 8 bases identical to TRBD2. V shed 5 bases, J shed 8 bases, and the junction held 5 bases outside the gene matches. The CDR3 is 13 amino acids.

This clonotype has only one observation. Being one base from a much bigger clone, this may be a read error. This rearrangement joins TRBV27 to TRBJ2-3; 7 bases are a match to TRBD1. This CDR3 comprises 14 residues. Per germline, CDR1 MNHEY and CDR2 SMNVEV (reference sequence). The junction had 3 bases not matched to a gene; V was cut back by 4 bases and J by 2 bases. The CDR3 coding sequence is TGTGCCAGCAGTTGGGACAGCCTCACAGATACGCAGTATTTT. Its translation: CASSWDSLTDTQYF.

The V call is TRBV27, the J call TRBJ1-2; the D is unclear. Germline CDR1 and CDR2: MNHEY and SMNVEV (reference sequence). There are 14 residues in the CDR3. V shed 2 bases and J shed 3 bases, with 10 bases lying between them. The CDR3 bases are TGTGCCAGCAGTTTAAAGGGAATCGACTATGGCTACACCTTC. Its translation: CASSLKGIDYGYTF.

DNA for the CDR3: TGTGCCAGCAGTTGGGGCCCGGGAAGCAATCAGCCCCAGCATTTT. It is translated as CASSWGPGSNQPQHF. The chain employs TRBV27 and TRBJ1-5, with D maybe TRBD1 (5 bases). Trimming shortened V by 4 bases and J by 1 base, and 11 bases separated the two germline ends. Germline assignment: CDR1 MNHEY and CDR2 SMNVEV (reference sequence). CDR3 length: 15 amino acids.

Comments on this clonotype: Germline and junction disagree at one end, which may indicate a read error. This chain links TRBV6-6 with TRBJ1-2, with D possibly being TRBD1 (5 bases). The CDR3 extends over 9 amino acids. Germline values: CDR1 MNHNY, CDR2 SVGAGI (reference sequence). The CDR3 reads CASTPGDSF. CDR3 nucleotide sequence: TGTGCCAGCACTCCCGGGGACTCCTTC.

This sequence joins TRBV6-2 or TRBV6-3 and TRBJ2-7; 7 bases align to TRBD1. Losses at the gene ends were 6 bases for V and 4 bases for J; bases not matched to a gene: 12. The CDR3 is 15 residues long. In germline, CDR1 is MNHEY, CDR2 SVGEGT. CDR3 in DNA: TGTGCCAGCAGAGAACAATCTACAGGGGAATACGAGCAGTACGTC. This gives the protein CASREQSTGEYEQYV.

The V call is TRBV2, the J call TRBJ2-2; no definite D call. Germline assignment: CDR1 SNHLY and CDR2 FYNNEI. Between the trimmed V and J ends, which lost 0 bases and 6 bases, there was a span of 14 bases. The CDR3 spans 16 residues. The CDR3 reads CASSEAITEGPGELFF. DNA for the CDR3: TGTGCCAGCAGTGAAGCGATCACAGAAGGGCCCGGGGAGCTGTTTTTT.

This clonotype was seen at least ten times. The chain joins TRBV6-5 to TRBJ2-1; D not certain. V was cut by 0 bases and J by 0 bases, with 9 bases left in between. The CDR3 is made up of 16 amino acids. Germline CDR1 and CDR2: MNHEY and SVGAGI. The CDR3 DNA is TGTGCCAGCAGTTACTCGATGGTAGGCTCCTACAATGAGCAGTTCTTC. It translates to CASSYSMVGSYNEQFF.

The chain employs TRBV7-2 and TRBJ2-5, with 12 bases lining up with TRBD2. Germline values: CDR1 SGHTA, CDR2 FQGNSA. V gave up 9 bases and J gave up 4 bases; unmatched junction bases: 9. The CDR3 runs 15 residues. The CDR3 DNA is TGTGCCAGTCCACCCGCGGGACTAGCGGGAGAGACCCAGTACTTC. Translating it yields CASPPAGLAGETQYF.

This chain connects TRBV7-9 to TRBJ1-1; 12 nucleotides match TRBD1. Trimming at V came to 6 bases and at J to 1 base, leaving 15 bases not matched to a gene. Germline loops: CDR1 SEHNR, CDR2 FQNEAQ (reference sequence). The length of the CDR3 is 19 residues. CDR3: CASRGQGAPGEGGNTEAFF. The CDR3 DNA follows: TGTGCCAGCAGGGGACAGGGGGCGCCGGGTGAAGGTGGGAACACTGAAGCTTTCTTT.

The chain is built from TRBV28 and TRBJ2-7, with no clear D. This CDR3 comprises 17 residues. Looked up from germline, CDR1 is MDHEN and CDR2 is SYDVKM. The ends were cut back, 7 bases at V and 2 bases at J, with 24 bases in the middle. In nucleotides, the CDR3 is TGTGCCAGCACGTTCCCCCGGAGCCCCGAGCCCACCTACGAGCAGTACGTC. Its protein is CASTFPRSPEPTYEQYV.

The V and J genes are TRBV5-6 and TRBJ1-2; the D is unclear. This CDR3 has 14 residues. Germline V gene lookup returns CDR1 SGHDT and CDR2 YYEEEE. The ends were cut back, 0 bases at V and 6 bases at J, with 12 bases in the middle. CDR3 in amino acids: CASSLGRPADGYTF. CDR3 DNA sequence: TGTGCCAGCAGCTTGGGGCGTCCGGCGGATGGCTACACCTTC. Filled out from reference TRBV5-6 and TRBJ1-2, the complete variable domain reads DAGVTQSPTHLIKTRGQQVTLRCSPKSGHDTVSWYQQALGQGPQFIFQYYEEEERQRGNFPDRFSGHQFPNYSSELNVNALLLGDSALYLCASSLGRPADGYTFGSGTRLTVV.

This clonotype was observed at least ten times. J is TRBJ2-1 and V is TRBV12-3 or TRBV12-4, with D maybe TRBD1 (5 bases). CDR3 length: 13 amino acids. V was shortened by 6 bases and J by 4 bases, with 10 bases between the two germline ends. The CDR3 coding sequence is TGTGCCAGCAGCTCCACAGGTTACAATGAGCAGTTCTTC. Its translation: CASSSTGYNEQFF.

The J gene is TRBJ2-7, the V gene TRBV10-3; the D is unclear. V shed 6 bases and J shed 6 bases, with 12 bases lying between them. CDR3 length equals 12 residues. The germline V gene has CDR1 ENHRY and CDR2 SYGVKD. The CDR3 reads CAISPLNSEQYF. In DNA, the CDR3 is TGTGCCATCAGCCCCCTCAATTCCGAGCAGTACTTC.

This rearrangement joins TRBV20-1 to TRBJ1-5, with D uncertain. The CDR3 extends over 16 amino acids. V was pared by 4 bases and J by 2 bases, with 18 bases between. Germline-derived CDR1 and CDR2 are DFQATT and SNEGSKA (reference sequence). In DNA form, the CDR3 reads TGCAGTGCTATACCAGAGACGAGGATAGGCAATCAGCCCCAGCATTTT. Residues: CSAIPETRIGNQPQHF.